This TCR beta chain was recorded in a study of blood T cell repertoires in COVID-19. Across the study: The samples span acute and convalescent COVID-19 from the United States, Italy and Spain.

Germline V gene lookup returns CDR1 SNHLY and CDR2 FYNNEI. CDR3 size: 16 residues. Trimming cost V 0 bases and J 1 base, with 11 bases left between them. Sequenced by immunoSEQ multiplex PCR; TCRdb stores in-frame clones only, minus some. In the table there are a few hundred thousand clones, around 80% of which are singletons. This chain connects TRBV2 to TRBJ2-3, with a weak D call TRBD2 (6 bases). This TCR was recovered from a middle-aged man who had recovered from COVID-19. Sequencing was performed on peripheral blood. The CDR3 loop reads CASSEALSGGTDTQYF. In DNA, the CDR3 is TGTGCCAGCAGTGAAGCTCTATCGGGAGGCACAGATACGCAGTATTTT.